This TCR beta chain originates from a study of shared T cell receptors in the human thymus. Trimming took 0 bases from V and 6 from J, leaving 15 bases between them. This CDR3 is 16 amino acids long. Per germline, CDR1 LNHNV and CDR2 YYDKDF (reference sequence). The data were produced by immunoSEQ multiplex PCR, yet TCRdb's version contains in-frame clones alone and is incomplete. This sample carries about 380,000 clones, 95% of them seen once, and the ten largest clones take 0.015% to 0.025%. This clonotype originated in a human donor. The specimen was thymocytes. The chain is built from TRBV15 and TRBJ1-5, with D tentatively TRBD1 (6 bases). CDR3 in DNA: TGTGCCACCAGCAGAGATTGGATTGGGGGCCTTCAGCCCCAGCATTTT. Translating gives CATSRDWIGGLQPQHF.